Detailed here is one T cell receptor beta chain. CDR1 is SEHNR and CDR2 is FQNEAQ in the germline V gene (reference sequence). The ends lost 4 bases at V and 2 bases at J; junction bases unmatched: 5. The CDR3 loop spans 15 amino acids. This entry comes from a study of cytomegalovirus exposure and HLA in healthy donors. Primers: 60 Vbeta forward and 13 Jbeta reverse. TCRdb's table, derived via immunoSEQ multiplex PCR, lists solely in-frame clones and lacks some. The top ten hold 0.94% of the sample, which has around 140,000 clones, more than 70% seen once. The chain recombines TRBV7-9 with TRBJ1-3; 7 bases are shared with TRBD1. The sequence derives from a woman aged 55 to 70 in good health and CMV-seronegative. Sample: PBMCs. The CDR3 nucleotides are TGTGCCAGCAGCTCTCAAGGGGGCCCTGGAAACACCATATATTTT. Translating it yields CASSSQGGPGNTIYF.